The 5 T cell receptor beta chains reported below all come from one sample, sequenced in a study of metastatic and nonmetastatic thyroid tumors. Thyroid surgery was performed in patients who had received no treatment beforehand. TCRdb re-called the PCR reads through MiXCR. The sample lists around 64,000 clones, approximately 4.1% occurring once. The specimen was blood. These receptors all come from a female donor with papillary thyroid cancer or a benign thyroid nodule (not recorded which). Some clones in this sample may be carry-over from other donors' samples.

This clone was observed many times. This chain links TRBV20-1 with TRBJ2-1, with 8 bases matching TRBD2. Germline CDR1 DFQATT, CDR2 SNEGSKA (reference sequence). This CDR3 has 15 amino acids. V lost 6 bases and J lost 6; bases outside the gene matches: 13. In DNA form, the CDR3 reads TGCAGTGCCCCCAAGGAATTAGCGGGATCCAATGAGCAGTTCTTC. Translated, it gives CSAPKELAGSNEQFF.

This clone has more than one count but fewer than ten. The gene calls are TRBV28 and TRBJ1-2; D gene unclear. CDR1 MDHEN and CDR2 SYDVKM come from the germline V gene. The CDR3 runs 10 residues. Trimming took 8 bases from V and 7 from J, leaving 8 bases between them. DNA of the CDR3: TGTGCCAGCCAATCTGGTGGCTACACCTTC. This sequence encodes CASQSGGYTF.

This clone has a handful of counts. The rearrangement joins TRBV28 to TRBJ1-6, with unresolved D. V lost 5 bases and J lost 10, with 12 bases in between. Germline CDR1 is MDHEN and CDR2 is SYDVKM. This CDR3 contains 13 residues. Here the CDR3 DNA reads TGTGCCAGCAGTCCCGACGGGAACTCACCCCTCCACTTT. Its protein is CASSPDGNSPLHF. Based on the CDR3 plus reference TRBV28 and TRBJ1-6, the full variable domain is DVKVTQSSRYLVKRTGEKVFLECVQDMDHENMFWYRQDPGLGLRLIYFSYDVKMKEKGDIPEGYSVSREKKERFSLILESASTNQTSMYLCASSPDGNSPLHFGNGTRLTVT.

In its sample, this clone was seen a few times. This may come from a read error, since a much larger clone is one base off. At the DNA level, this CDR3 is encoded by other sequences in the same sample as well. This chain joins TRBV20-1 and TRBJ2-7; D unresolved. The length of the CDR3 is 11 residues. Germline V lookup: CDR1 DFQATT, CDR2 SNEGSKA (reference sequence). The V gene lost 5 bases and the J gene lost 3 bases, with 8 bases spanning the gap. The CDR3 loop reads CSAADSYEQYF. Written as DNA, the CDR3 is TGCAGTGCTGCCGATAGCTACGAGCAGTACTTC.

The chain employs TRBV7-8 and TRBJ2-6; either TRBD1 or TRBD2 may fit D (5 bases each). V was shortened by 5 bases and J by 11 bases, with 22 bases between the two germline ends. The germline V gene encodes CDR1 SGHVS and CDR2 FQNEAQ. The CDR3 covers 16 residues. The CDR3 sequence: CASSPTPGTPNDVLTF. In nucleotides, the CDR3 is TGTGCCAGCAGCCCCACCCCGGGGACCCCTAACGACGTCCTGACTTTC.